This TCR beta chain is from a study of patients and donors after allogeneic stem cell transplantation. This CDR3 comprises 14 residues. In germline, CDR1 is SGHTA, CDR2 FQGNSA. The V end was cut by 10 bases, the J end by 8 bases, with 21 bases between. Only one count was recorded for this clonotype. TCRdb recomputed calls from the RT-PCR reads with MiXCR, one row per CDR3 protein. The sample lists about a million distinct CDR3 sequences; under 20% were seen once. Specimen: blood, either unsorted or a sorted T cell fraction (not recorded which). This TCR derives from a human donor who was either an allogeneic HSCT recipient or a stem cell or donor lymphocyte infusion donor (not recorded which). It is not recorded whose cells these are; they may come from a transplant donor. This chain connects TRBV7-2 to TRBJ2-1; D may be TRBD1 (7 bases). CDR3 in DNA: TGTGCCACCGGACAGGCGGGGCAATACGATGAGCAGTTCTTC. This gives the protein CATGQAGQYDEQFF. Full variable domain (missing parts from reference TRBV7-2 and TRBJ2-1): GAGVSQSPSNKVTEKGKDVELRCDPISGHTALYWYRQSLGQGLEFLIYFQGNSAPDKSGLPSDRFSAERTGGSVSTLTIQRTQQEDSAVYLCATGQAGQYDEQFFGPGTRLTVL.